The present entry profiles one T cell receptor beta chain with its context. This sample was included in a study of shared clonotypes between healthy human individuals. Produced via immunoSEQ multiplex PCR; TCRdb's table is partial and in-frame only. This table holds around 2.5 million clones, roughly 93% found once. Healthy HIV-negative adults without recent acute infections or vaccinations served as donors. All participating donors were Caucasian adults from Nashville, Tennessee. The sequencing sample was made of naive CD4+ T cells from PBMCs. Indicated subset: CD45RA+ positively selected. The clonotype comes from a man aged 18 to 35 in good health. Some clones in this sample may be carry-over from other donors' samples.

The CDR3 spells CASGLDRDFETQYF. The CDR3 coding sequence is TGTGCTAGTGGTTTGGACAGGGATTTCGAGACCCAGTACTTC. This rearrangement joins TRBV12-5 to TRBJ2-5; tentative D call: TRBD1 (6 bases). The CDR3 consists of 14 residues. Deletions cut 1 base from V and 5 bases from J, with 11 bases between. Germline-derived CDR1 and CDR2 are LGHNT and FRNRAP.